This TCR beta chain was captured in a study of T cell responses to AZD1222 COVID-19 vaccine. General study points: Baseline serology detected seropositivity in only 5 or 6 AZD1222 recipients. Epitopes outside B.1.351 and B.1.1.7 mutated regions reportedly drew nearly half of spike TCRs.

V lost 4 bases to trimming and J lost 6 bases; unmatched junction nucleotides: 6. This CDR3 is built from 15 residues. The V gene's germline CDR1 is SGHAT and CDR2 FQNNGV. Remarks on this clone: The target antigen is unknown.

The protocol was immunoSEQ multiplex PCR, while the TCRdb copy is restricted to in-frame clones and leaves out a portion. This sample has 140,000 to 150,000 clones, with 93% found just once. The chain carries TRBV11-2 and TRBJ2-3, with 11 bases fitting TRBD2. The sequence was collected from an adult in good health. This specimen was peripheral blood, taken on day 0 of AZD1222 vaccination. In DNA, the CDR3 is TGTGCCAGCAGCTCAGTTAGCGGGAGGGACGATACGCAGTATTTT. Its protein is CASSSVSGRDDTQYF.